Presented here are 21 T cell receptor beta chains from one specimen sequenced in a study of cytomegalovirus exposure and HLA in healthy donors (dated by TCRdb to 2015 to 2018). Receptor amplification or capture employed the immunoSEQ multiplex PCR assay. For the multiplex PCR, a mixture combining 60 forward primers for TCR Vbeta segments and 13 reverse primers for TCR Jbeta segments was used. TCRdb's version of the immuneACCESS table is confined to in-frame rearrangements and falls short of the full clone set. An unresolved V gene accounts for under half of the shortfall where checked; the remainder is of unknown origin. Here the sample has about 60,000 clones; more than 70% occur a single time. Nearly 6% of the sample is in the top ten clones. Material for sequencing was PBMCs. The receptors were sampled from a male donor in good health and CMV-seronegative.

V and J are TRBV7-2 and TRBJ1-5; unclear D gene. The CDR3 loop spans 13 amino acids. V gave up 7 bases and J gave up 0 bases, with 7 bases separating them. Per the germline V gene, CDR1 is SGHTA and CDR2 is FQGNSA. CDR3 nucleotide sequence: TGTGCCAGCAACAGTTATAGCAATCAGCCCCAGCATTTT. Amino acids: CASNSYSNQPQHF.

The chain joins TRBV27 to TRBJ2-5; 8 positions agree with TRBD2. This CDR3 comprises 16 residues. J gave up 1 base and V 7 bases, and 11 bases lay outside the gene matches. Germline V gene data show CDR1 as MNHEY and CDR2 as SMNVEV (reference sequence). This chain's CDR3 is CASTRGTGGPQETQYF. As DNA, the CDR3 is TGTGCCAGCACCAGAGGGACGGGGGGGCCCCAAGAGACCCAGTACTTC.

Only a few counts were recorded for this clone. V and J are TRBV6-4 and TRBJ2-3; TRBD2 aligns across 12 bases. This CDR3 contains 15 residues. The germline V gene encodes CDR1 MRHNA and CDR2 SNTAGT. With V trimmed by 0 bases and J by 5 bases, 0 bases remained unmatched. For the CDR3, the DNA is TGTGCCAGCAGTGACTCGACTAGCGGGGGAGATACGCAGTATTTT. Its translation: CASSDSTSGGDTQYF.

The chain joins TRBV5-1 to TRBJ1-1; possible D gene TRBD1, 5 bases. Per germline, CDR1 SGHRS and CDR2 YFSETQ. V shed 4 bases and J shed 1 base, with 11 bases lying between them. This CDR3 has 14 residues. CDR3: CASSPGLSNTEAFF. CDR3 coding DNA: TGCGCCAGCAGCCCAGGGCTCTCGAACACTGAAGCTTTCTTT.

The V and J genes are TRBV5-1 and TRBJ2-2, with D possibly TRBD2 on 6 matching bases. Germline loops: CDR1 SGHRS, CDR2 YFSETQ. V dropped 2 bases and J dropped 6 bases, with 11 bases sitting between them. The CDR3 is made up of 14 amino acids. The CDR3 protein is CASSFQGGPGELFF. For the CDR3, the DNA is TGCGCCAGCAGCTTTCAGGGAGGCCCCGGGGAGCTGTTTTTT.

The chain carries TRBV2 and TRBJ1-1; D gene ambiguous. This CDR3 has 14 amino acids. CDR1 and CDR2 (germline): SNHLY, FYNNEI. V gave up 3 bases and J gave up 1 base, with 9 bases separating them. The CDR3 here is CASSELTGNTEAFF. Written as DNA, the CDR3 is TGTGCCAGCAGTGAGTTAACGGGGAACACTGAAGCTTTCTTT.

This sequence joins TRBV5-1 and TRBJ2-3, with D possibly TRBD2 on 5 matching bases. Trimming removed 0 bases at V and 2 bases at J, with 7 bases between. The CDR3 totals 14 residues. Germline CDR1 is SGHRS and CDR2 is YFSETQ. CDR3 in amino acids: CASSLERNTDTQYF. CDR3 DNA: TGCGCCAGCAGCTTGGAGCGGAACACAGATACGCAGTATTTT.

CDR3 DNA: TGCGCCAGCAGCTTCAGGGGCTCTGGGGCCAACGTCCTGACTTTC. Protein: CASSFRGSGANVLTF. J is TRBJ2-6 and V is TRBV5-1; weak D call: TRBD1 (6 bases). The CDR3 consists of 15 residues. The ends were cut back, 2 bases at V and 0 bases at J, with 6 bases in the middle. The germline gives CDR1 SGHRS, CDR2 YFSETQ. Full variable domain (remainder filled in from reference TRBV5-1 and TRBJ2-6): KAGVTQTPRYLIKTRGQQVTLSCSPISGHRSVSWYQQTPGQGLQFLFEYFSETQRNKGNFPGRFSGRQFSNSRSEMNVSTLELGDSALYLCASSFRGSGANVLTFGAGSRLTVL.

The chain carries TRBV29-1 and TRBJ1-2; the match to TRBD1 covers 9 bases. V lost 2 bases to trimming and J lost 6 bases; unmatched junction nucleotides: 16. CDR1 and CDR2 (germline): SQVTM, ANQGSEA. The CDR3 has 17 amino acids. The CDR3 loop is CSVEPFGSGQGGNGYTF. The CDR3, as DNA: TGCAGCGTTGAACCCTTTGGATCGGGACAGGGTGGAAATGGCTACACCTTC.

The chain employs TRBV7-3 and TRBJ1-1, with no clear D. CDR3 length equals 13 residues. The ends were cut back, 5 bases at V and 3 bases at J, with 10 bases in the middle. CDR1 SGHTA and CDR2 FQGTGA come from the germline V gene. Written as DNA, the CDR3 is TGTGCCAGCAGCACCCGTGCGGACACTGAAGCTTTCTTT. Its protein product is CASSTRADTEAFF.

J is TRBJ2-3 and V is TRBV4-1, with D possibly being TRBD1 (5 bases). This CDR3 spans 17 amino acids. Germline V gene sequence: CDR1 MGHRA, CDR2 YSYEKL. The V end was cut by 5 bases, the J end by 4 bases, with 22 bases between. This chain's CDR3 is CASSAHREQWGPDTQYF. CDR3 bases: TGCGCCAGCAGCGCCCACCGAGAGCAATGGGGCCCAGATACGCAGTATTTT.

This clone occurred once. This chain joins TRBV5-1 and TRBJ2-6; 7 bases align to TRBD2. Germline V gene sequence: CDR1 SGHRS, CDR2 YFSETQ. The CDR3 spans 15 residues. J was trimmed by 4 bases and V by 4 bases; bases with no gene match: 5. The CDR3 DNA is TGCGCCAGCAGCGGGGGGGTGAGGGGGGCCAACGTCCTGACTTTC. Protein: CASSGGVRGANVLTF.

The V gene is TRBV29-1, the J gene TRBJ2-3; 7 nucleotides match TRBD1. CDR1 and CDR2 from the germline V gene are SQVTM and ANQGSEA. The CDR3 runs 13 residues. V shed 4 bases and J 3 bases; nucleotides not matched to a gene: 4. In DNA, the CDR3 is TGCAGCGTTGGAGGGGGCCTAACAGATACGCAGTATTTT. Encoded protein: CSVGGGLTDTQYF.

CDR3 residues: CASSLSRGTGELFF. The CDR3 nucleotides read TGTGCCAGCAGCTTATCCAGGGGCACCGGGGAGCTGTTTTTT. The J gene is TRBJ2-2, the V gene TRBV7-8, with D perhaps TRBD1 (6 bases). The CDR3 is 14 amino acids. Deletions cut 2 bases from V and 4 bases from J, with 8 bases between. The germline CDR1 and CDR2 sequences are SGHVS and FQNEAQ.

V gene TRBV4-2 combines with J gene TRBJ2-2, with D perhaps TRBD2 (5 bases). This CDR3 is built from 16 residues. With 0 bases removed from V and 5 bases from J, the gap between germline ends came to 13 bases. CDR1 and CDR2 from the germline V gene are LGHNA and YNFKEQ. CDR3 residues: CASSQDIATRTGELFF. The CDR3, as DNA: TGTGCCAGCAGCCAAGATATAGCGACCCGAACCGGGGAGCTGTTTTTT.

The chain has TRBV2 and TRBJ1-2; no clear D. This CDR3 spans 13 amino acids. Germline values: CDR1 SNHLY, CDR2 FYNNEI. V lost 2 bases and J 3 bases, leaving 7 bases between the germline ends. The CDR3 is CASSEWQDYGYTF. CDR3 DNA: TGTGCCAGCAGTGAATGGCAGGACTATGGCTACACCTTC.

J is TRBJ1-3 and V is TRBV5-4; 7 bases are a match to TRBD1. The germline gives CDR1 SGHNT, CDR2 YYREEE (reference sequence). This CDR3 comprises 16 residues. V dropped 0 bases and J dropped 4; count of bases not matched to a gene: 7. CDR3 in amino acids: CASSLALGQDGNTIYF. CDR3 nucleotides: TGTGCCAGCAGCTTGGCGCTCGGACAGGACGGAAACACCATATATTTT.

The CDR3 sequence is CASSLNRASGANVLTF. The CDR3 region has the DNA TGTGCCAGCAGCTTAAACAGGGCGTCTGGGGCCAACGTCCTGACTTTC. The V call is TRBV11-2, the J call TRBJ2-6, with TRBD1 as a possible D gene (6 bases). The germline V gene has CDR1 SGHAT and CDR2 FQNNGV. This CDR3 contains 16 residues. V was pared by 2 bases and J by 1 base, with 9 bases between. The entire variable domain, with the rest obtained from reference TRBV11-2 and TRBJ2-6, is as follows: EAGVAQSPRYKIIEKRQSVAFWCNPISGHATLYWYQQILGQGPKLLIQFQNNGVVDDSQLPKDRFSAERLKGVDSTLKIQPAKLEDSAVYLCASSLNRASGANVLTFGAGSRLTVL.

This clone showed up just a few times. The chain employs TRBV7-9 and TRBJ1-1; 8 nucleotides agree with TRBD1. V lost 5 bases, J lost 11 bases, and 7 bases stayed unmatched. The CDR3 is made up of 12 amino acids. The germline V gene has CDR1 SEHNR and CDR2 FQNEAQ (reference sequence). The CDR3: CASSPQGAGAFF. DNA of the CDR3: TGTGCCAGCAGCCCCCAGGGGGCTGGTGCTTTCTTT.

The chain couples TRBV5-4 to TRBJ2-7; TRBD2 might be the D (6 bases). The germline V gene has CDR1 SGHNT and CDR2 YYREEE (reference sequence). The CDR3 consists of 15 residues. V was cut by 2 bases and J by 0 bases, with 12 bases left in between. The CDR3 reads CASSFGGASSYEQYF. CDR3 DNA: TGTGCCAGCAGCTTCGGCGGGGCCAGCTCCTACGAGCAGTACTTC.

The chain employs TRBV19 and TRBJ1-2; TRBD1 matches 8 bases. The length of the CDR3 is 14 residues. CDR1 LNHDA and CDR2 SQIVND come from the germline V gene (reference sequence). With V trimmed by 5 bases and J by 2 bases, 4 bases remained unmatched. The DNA for the CDR3 is TGTGCCAGTAGTCCGAGGACAGGGAACTATGGCTACACCTTC. This sequence encodes CASSPRTGNYGYTF.